The clone carrying this T cell receptor (beta chain) turned up a few times. Antigen specificity is unknown. The memory fraction was CD4+CD45RO+CD25- cells. Findings and caveats of the study: Larger-cohort validation covered only one TCR beta V-J rearrangement.

Trimming took off 8 bases at V and 8 bases at J, with 15 bases between the two ends. This CDR3 has 13 residues. Constant-region reverse primers amplified full-length variable regions, followed by semi-nested Nested Universal Primer A PCR. Each CDR3 protein is one row after TCRdb ran MiXCR on the 5' RACE reads. The table includes several thousand distinct CDR3 sequences, 36% detected once. The chain carries TRBV12-3 or TRBV12-4 and TRBJ2-2; D not certain. Sequenced sample: tumor-infiltrating memory CD4+ T cells sorted from the breast tumor. Subset denoted: memory CD4+ T cells, CD4+CD45RO+CD25-. The sequence derives from a female donor with breast cancer. The CDR3 loop reads CASRPTGQGELFF. The CDR3 region has the DNA TGTGCCAGCCGCCCAACCGGCCAGGGGGAGCTGTTTTTT.